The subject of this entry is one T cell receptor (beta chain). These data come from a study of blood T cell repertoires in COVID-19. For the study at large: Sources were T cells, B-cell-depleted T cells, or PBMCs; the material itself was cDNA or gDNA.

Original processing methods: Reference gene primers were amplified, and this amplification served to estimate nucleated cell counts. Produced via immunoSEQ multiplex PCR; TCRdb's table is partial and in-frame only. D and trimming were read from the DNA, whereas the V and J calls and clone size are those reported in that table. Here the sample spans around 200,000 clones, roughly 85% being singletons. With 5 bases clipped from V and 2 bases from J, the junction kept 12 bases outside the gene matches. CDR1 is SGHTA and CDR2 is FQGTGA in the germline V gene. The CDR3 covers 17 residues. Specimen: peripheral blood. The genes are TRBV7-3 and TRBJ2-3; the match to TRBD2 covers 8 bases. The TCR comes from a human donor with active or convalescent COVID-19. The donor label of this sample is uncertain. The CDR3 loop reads CASSESAGGPDTDTQYF. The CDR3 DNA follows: TGTGCCAGCAGCGAGAGTGCGGGAGGCCCAGACACAGATACGCAGTATTTT.